This entry lists 32 T cell receptor beta chains sequenced from one sample in a study of cytomegalovirus exposure and HLA in healthy donors. 13 Jbeta primers and 60 Vbeta primers were used for the PCR. Sequenced by immunoSEQ multiplex PCR; TCRdb stores in-frame clones only, minus some. The sample carries more than 90,000 clones, 55% to 80% recorded once. The sample consisted of PBMCs. The receptors originated from a woman in her twenties or thirties in good health and CMV-seronegative.

This chain joins TRBV5-1 and TRBJ2-3, with TRBD2 identical over 10 bases. J was trimmed by 4 bases and V by 2 bases; bases with no gene match: 7. The CDR3 spans 16 residues. From germline, CDR1 is SGHRS and CDR2 YFSETQ. CDR3 in amino acids: CASSFLAGVAADTQYF. In DNA form, the CDR3 reads TGCGCCAGCAGCTTTCTAGCGGGAGTGGCGGCAGATACGCAGTATTTT.

The chain employs TRBV6-5 and TRBJ1-2, with a possible D match to TRBD1 (5 bases). The ends were cut back, 0 bases at V and 8 bases at J, with 13 bases in the middle. The CDR3 covers 14 residues. Germline CDR1 MNHEY, CDR2 SVGAGI. The CDR3 DNA is TGTGCCAGCAGTTACTCAGGGGTAGTTAGGGGCTACACCTTC. This encodes CASSYSGVVRGYTF.

In this sample, this clone turned up once. This CDR3 is CASSHLAGGTDTQYF. As DNA, the CDR3 is TGCGCCAGCAGCCACCTAGCGGGAGGGACAGATACGCAGTATTTT. This sequence joins TRBV4-1 and TRBJ2-3; 12 positions agree with TRBD2. This CDR3 is built from 15 residues. V was clipped by 3 bases and J by 3 bases; unmatched bases: 1. The germline CDR1 and CDR2 sequences are MGHRA and YSYEKL.

This sequence joins TRBV15 and TRBJ2-1; perhaps TRBD2 as D (6 bases). CDR3 length: 15 amino acids. CDR1 is LNHNV, CDR2 YYDKDF, per germline (reference sequence). With 4 bases removed from V and 7 bases from J, the gap between germline ends came to 17 bases. For the CDR3, the DNA is TGTGCCACCAGCAAGGACGGGAGTCCCCTAAATGAGCAGTTCTTC. Translation: CATSKDGSPLNEQFF. The full variable domain, completed using reference TRBV15 and TRBJ2-1, is DAMVIQNPRYQVTQFGKPVTLSCSQTLNHNVMYWYQQKSSQAPKLLFHYYDKDFNNEADTPDNFQSRRPNTSFCFLDIRSPGLGDTAMYLCATSKDGSPLNEQFFGPGTRLTVL.

This clone was observed a handful of times. The V call is TRBV2, the J call TRBJ1-4; D call uncertain. Between the trimmed V and J ends, which lost 7 bases and 8 bases, there was a span of 14 bases. CDR1 is SNHLY and CDR2 is FYNNEI in the germline V gene. The CDR3 contains 13 residues. CDR3 sequence reads: CASIPELREKLFF. As DNA, the CDR3 is TGTGCCAGCATCCCCGAACTTAGAGAAAAACTGTTTTTT.

The J gene is TRBJ1-2, the V gene TRBV5-8; TRBD1 matches 9 bases. The CDR3 runs to 15 residues. Trimming at V came to 3 bases and at J to 6 bases, leaving 9 bases not matched to a gene. The germline CDR1 and CDR2 sequences are SGHTS and YDEGEE. The CDR3 DNA is TGTGCCAGCAGCTGGGGGGACAGGGAAACGGATGGCTACACCTTC. Translating it yields CASSWGDRETDGYTF.

The rearrangement uses TRBV28 and TRBJ1-2, with D hard to call. Germline loops: CDR1 MDHEN, CDR2 SYDVKM. The V end lost 6 bases, the J end lost 7 bases, and 27 bases lay between the germline ends. The CDR3 is 17 amino acids. Here the CDR3 reads CASSPLNWAGTRSGYTF. CDR3 sequence (DNA): TGTGCCAGCAGCCCGTTAAACTGGGCGGGTACCCGGAGTGGCTACACCTTC.

This clone came up a few times. One junction end disagrees with the germline gene, perhaps due to a read error. The chain joins TRBV4-1 to TRBJ2-6; D gene uncertain. This CDR3 has 14 amino acids. Germline V CDR1 and CDR2: MGHRA, YSYEKL. Here the CDR3 DNA reads TGCGCCAGCAGCCAAGATCCTGGCGCCAACGTCCTGACTTTC. As protein: CASSQDPGANVLTF.

The rearrangement uses TRBV28 and TRBJ2-5; D remains unclear. Per germline, CDR1 MDHEN and CDR2 SYDVKM. Trimming cost V 7 bases and J 7 bases, with 16 bases left between them. CDR3 length: 13 amino acids. In DNA, the CDR3 is TGTGCCAGCACTGATGATTCCCGAGGGACCCAGTACTTC. It is translated as CASTDDSRGTQYF.

The chain links TRBV18 to TRBJ1-1; D remains ambiguous. Per the germline V gene, CDR1 is KGHSH and CDR2 is LQKENI. V shed 1 base and J shed 8 bases, with 14 bases lying between them. The CDR3 sequence is 14 residues long. The DNA of the CDR3 is TGTGCCAGCTCACCACACGCGGATACCGCAGAAGCTTTCTTT. It codes for CASSPHADTAEAFF. Looking up the rest from reference TRBV18 and TRBJ1-1 gives the full variable domain: NAGVMQNPRHLVRRRGQEARLRCSPMKGHSHVYWYRQLPEEGLKFMVYLQKENIIDESGMPKERFSAEFPKEGPSILRIQQVVRGDSAAYFCASSPHADTAEAFFGQGTRLTVV.

J is TRBJ2-5 and V is TRBV6-1; 10 bases agree with TRBD1. Judging by the DNA end, TRBJ2-7 fits better; the J call may be wrong. Germline CDR1 and CDR2: MNHNS and SASEGT. The CDR3 has 15 amino acids. The CDR3 reads CASSFLGTGAYEQYF. For the CDR3, the DNA is TGTGCCAGCAGCTTCCTTGGGACAGGGGCTTACGAGCAGTACTTC.

This clone was observed a few times. This chain connects TRBV19 to TRBJ2-2; 8 bases match TRBD1. Germline assignment: CDR1 LNHDA and CDR2 SQIVND (reference sequence). J lost 5 bases, V lost 3 bases, and 2 bases had no gene match. This CDR3 contains 14 residues. The CDR3 is CASSIGQGTGELFF. As DNA, the CDR3 is TGTGCCAGTAGTATTGGACAGGGAACCGGGGAGCTGTTTTTT.

V is TRBV6-5 and J is TRBJ2-7, with 9 bases aligning to TRBD1. CDR3 length: 15 residues. From germline, CDR1 is MNHEY and CDR2 SVGAGI. V trimming: 4 bases; J trimming: 6 bases; junction bases outside the gene matches: 10. This CDR3 reads CASSSTGGVRGEQYF. CDR3 in DNA: TGTGCCAGCAGTTCCACAGGGGGCGTAAGGGGCGAGCAGTACTTC.

This chain links TRBV19 with TRBJ1-1; 7 positions match TRBD1. Trimming took 2 bases from V and 5 from J; bases not matched to a gene: 11. The CDR3 extends over 16 amino acids. Per the germline V gene, CDR1 is LNHDA and CDR2 is SQIVND (reference sequence). The chain's CDR3 is CASSISRGLRGTEAFF. In nucleotides, the CDR3 is TGTGCCAGTAGTATATCGAGGGGGCTGCGAGGGACTGAAGCTTTCTTT.

The sample holds one count of this clone. This chain links TRBV5-1 with TRBJ2-2, with 10 bases fitting TRBD2. Germline assignment: CDR1 SGHRS and CDR2 YFSETQ. With 4 bases clipped from V and 6 bases from J, the junction kept 6 bases outside the gene matches. The CDR3 length is 15 residues. The CDR3 sequence is CASSARTSGAGELFF. CDR3 sequence (DNA): TGCGCCAGCAGCGCCAGGACTAGCGGCGCCGGGGAGCTGTTTTTT.

The chain combines TRBV7-3 with TRBJ2-7, with D possibly matching TRBD1 (6 bases). CDR1 and CDR2 (germline): SGHTA, FQGTGA. The CDR3 is 17 residues long. The germline V and J ends were trimmed by 5 bases and 2 bases, with 22 bases remaining between them. CDR3 residues: CASSGFGSGQRAYEQYF. For the CDR3, the DNA is TGTGCCAGCAGCGGATTTGGATCTGGACAGCGTGCCTACGAGCAGTACTTC.

This chain joins TRBV27 and TRBJ1-1; TRBD1 agrees at 12 bases. The CDR3 spans 13 residues. J lost 9 bases, V lost 6 bases, and 5 bases had no gene match. Germline V gives CDR1 MNHEY, CDR2 SMNVEV (reference sequence). The DNA of the CDR3 is TGTGCCAGCAGACCGGGACAGGGGGCGAAAGCTTTCTTT. This gives the protein CASRPGQGAKAFF.

The sample holds a few counts of this clone. The chain employs TRBV5-1 and TRBJ2-7; 11 nucleotides align to TRBD2. In germline, CDR1 is SGHRS, CDR2 YFSETQ. This CDR3 region has 14 residues. With 4 bases clipped from V and 3 bases from J, the junction kept 3 bases outside the gene matches. The CDR3 bases are TGCGCCAGCAGCCCCGGACTAGCGGGCTACGAGCAGTACTTC. It encodes CASSPGLAGYEQYF. Drawing the rest from reference TRBV5-1 and TRBJ2-7, the complete variable domain is KAGVTQTPRYLIKTRGQQVTLSCSPISGHRSVSWYQQTPGQGLQFLFEYFSETQRNKGNFPGRFSGRQFSNSRSEMNVSTLELGDSALYLCASSPGLAGYEQYFGPGTRLTVT.

The chain joins TRBV11-2 to TRBJ2-2, with 10 bases lining up with TRBD2. V lost 4 bases, J lost 1 base, and 3 bases stayed unmatched. This CDR3 spans 16 amino acids. Per the germline V gene, CDR1 is SGHAT and CDR2 is FQNNGV. The CDR3 here is CASSYLAGGNTGELFF. DNA of the CDR3: TGTGCCAGCAGCTACTTAGCGGGAGGGAACACCGGGGAGCTGTTTTTT.

This clone was observed a handful of times. Here the CDR3 reads CASIEGRLNTEAFF. The CDR3 DNA sequence: TGTGCCAGCATCGAGGGTAGGTTGAACACTGAAGCTTTCTTT. V gene TRBV6-1 combines with J gene TRBJ1-1; no firm D call. Germline assignment: CDR1 MNHNS and CDR2 SASEGT. Trimming left V 7 bases short and J 0 bases short, with 12 bases between. This CDR3 has 14 residues.

This chain joins TRBV5-1 and TRBJ1-2, with 8 bases identical to TRBD1. CDR3 size: 16 residues. Trimming cost V 3 bases and J 2 bases; bases outside gene matches: 9. CDR1 and CDR2 from the germline V gene are SGHRS and YFSETQ. The DNA for the CDR3 is TGCGCCAGCAGCTATATCGCAGGGGGCCCCAACTATGGCTACACCTTC. This codes for CASSYIAGGPNYGYTF.

This clone was seen only a few times. The chain couples TRBV11-2 to TRBJ2-3; 7 positions match TRBD2. From germline, CDR1 is SGHAT and CDR2 FQNNGV. The CDR3 has 15 amino acids. The junction had 5 bases not matched to a gene; V was cut back by 4 bases and J by 1 base. CDR3 residues: CASSSRAGRTDTQYF. Written as DNA, the CDR3 is TGTGCCAGCAGCTCAAGAGCGGGGCGCACAGATACGCAGTATTTT.

This chain uses TRBV5-8 with TRBJ1-1; D might be TRBD1 (5 bases). The CDR3 consists of 13 residues. Germline V gene lookup returns CDR1 SGHTS and CDR2 YDEGEE. Trimming took 4 bases from V and 0 from J, leaving 7 bases between them. The CDR3 DNA reads TGTGCCAGCAGCGCGGACATGAACACTGAAGCTTTCTTT. It translates to CASSADMNTEAFF.

In its sample, this clone was seen a few times. The rearrangement joins TRBV19 to TRBJ2-1; TRBD2 is a possible D gene (6 bases). Trimming shortened V by 5 bases and J by 2 bases, and 19 bases separated the two germline ends. Germline CDR1 reads LNHDA; CDR2 reads SQIVND (reference sequence). The CDR3 totals 17 residues. The DNA of the CDR3 is TGTGCCAGTAGTCCGTGGTCGTTGGGGGAGGCCTACAATGAGCAGTTCTTC. Its protein product is CASSPWSLGEAYNEQFF.

The chain has TRBV6-1 and TRBJ1-5; possibly TRBD1 for D (5 bases). This CDR3 contains 13 residues. The germline V and J ends were trimmed by 5 bases and 4 bases, with 9 bases remaining between them. Germline values: CDR1 MNHNS, CDR2 SASEGT. The CDR3 sequence: CASSLRQNQPQHF. The CDR3 coding sequence is TGTGCCAGCAGTCTTAGACAGAATCAGCCCCAGCATTTT.

This clone showed up just once. This rearrangement joins TRBV6-1 to TRBJ1-3; D gene ambiguous. Germline CDR1 reads MNHNS; CDR2 reads SASEGT. The V end lost 0 bases, the J end lost 0 bases, and 9 bases lay between the germline ends. The CDR3 sequence is 16 residues long. This chain's CDR3 is CASSEAGVNSGNTIYF. The CDR3 nucleotides read TGTGCCAGCAGTGAAGCGGGCGTTAACTCTGGAAACACCATATATTTT.

V and J are TRBV7-3 and TRBJ2-1; 7 bases match TRBD2. CDR1 is SGHTA, CDR2 FQGTGA, per germline. V was pared by 5 bases and J by 7 bases, with 11 bases of the junction left unmatched. The CDR3 has 15 amino acids. CDR3 region: CASSTYAGAGNEQFF. The DNA of the CDR3 is TGTGCCAGCAGCACTTACGCGGGAGCGGGGAATGAGCAGTTCTTC.

This chain joins TRBV5-6 and TRBJ2-7; D gene unclear. The CDR3 is 15 amino acids. The germline V gene has CDR1 SGHDT and CDR2 YYEEEE. V was shortened by 2 bases and J by 5 bases, with 17 bases between the two germline ends. The CDR3 DNA reads TGTGCCAGCAGCTTTTCTGGTGCGCTCCGCCACGAGCAGTACTTC. Its protein product is CASSFSGALRHEQYF.

This sequence joins TRBV9 and TRBJ2-3; TRBD2 matches at 11 bases. Germline loops: CDR1 SGDLS, CDR2 YYNGEE. This CDR3 is built from 16 residues. J gave up 2 bases and V 4 bases, and 6 bases lay outside the gene matches. In DNA form, the CDR3 reads TGTGCCAGCAGCACCTTAGCGGGAGGGGACACAGATACGCAGTATTTT. It is translated as CASSTLAGGDTDTQYF.

The rearrangement uses TRBV6-5 and TRBJ2-7, with D possibly matching TRBD1 (7 bases). The V end was cut by 6 bases, the J end by 2 bases, with 14 bases between. There are 14 residues in the CDR3. The germline V gene has CDR1 MNHEY and CDR2 SVGAGI. The CDR3 DNA reads as TGTGCCAGCAGCTTCCAGGGGGGTCCCTACGAGCAGTACTTC. This encodes CASSFQGGPYEQYF.

This clone was counted between two and nine times. V usage is TRBV27 and J usage is TRBJ2-7, with 8 bases that match TRBD2. CDR1 is MNHEY and CDR2 is SMNVEV in the germline V gene (reference sequence). The ends lost 0 bases at V and 3 bases at J; junction bases unmatched: 4. The CDR3 is made up of 15 amino acids. CDR3 region: CASSLSLAGNYEQYF. The CDR3 DNA reads as TGTGCCAGCAGTTTATCTCTAGCGGGCAACTACGAGCAGTACTTC.

V and J are TRBV9 and TRBJ2-7; 7 bases agree with TRBD1. In germline, CDR1 is SGDLS, CDR2 YYNGEE. This CDR3 has 15 residues. Trimming at V came to 3 bases and at J to 2 bases, leaving 8 bases not matched to a gene. Here the CDR3 reads CASSASTGPTYEQYF. DNA for the CDR3: TGTGCCAGCAGCGCCTCGACAGGGCCCACCTACGAGCAGTACTTC.